What follows are 10 T cell receptor beta chains derived from one specimen sequenced in a study of blood T cells in healthy people across ages. The second PCR ran roughly 7 to 12 cycles with a sample-barcoded 5' primer and J-beta primers. TCRdb itself ran the 5' RACE reads through MiXCR, one entry per CDR3 protein. The sample lists approximately 800,000 distinct CDR3 sequences; nearly 60% were seen once. Sequencing used blood. The receptors were gathered from a man aged 25-45 years in good health.

The chain is built from TRBV15 and TRBJ2-1; no definite D call. This CDR3 has 14 amino acids. The ends were cut back, 8 bases at V and 0 bases at J, with 11 bases in the middle. Germline V CDR1 and CDR2: LNHNV, YYDKDF (reference sequence). The CDR3 DNA reads as TGTGCCACCGCTGATGAAACCTCCTACAATGAGCAGTTCTTC. Translating it yields CATADETSYNEQFF.

The genes are TRBV7-9 and TRBJ1-4; 7 positions match TRBD1. The germline V gene encodes CDR1 SEHNR and CDR2 FQNEAQ (reference sequence). CDR3 size: 15 residues. V shed 5 bases and J 4 bases; nucleotides not matched to a gene: 7. The CDR3 DNA reads TGTGCCAGCAGCCCAGGGACAGCTCTTAATGAAAAACTGTTTTTT. Translation gives CASSPGTALNEKLFF.

This chain links TRBV21-1 with TRBJ1-2; TRBD1, as called in the table, went unchecked against the DNA. TRBV21-1 is designated a pseudogene. CDR3 length equals 12 residues. The CDR3 nucleotides are TGTGCCAGCTCGAGGCAGGGTGGCGGCTACACCTTC. It codes for CASSRQGGGYTF.

V is TRBV20-1 and J is TRBJ2-5, with 9 bases matching TRBD1. Trimming removed 4 bases from V and 1 base from J; junction bases left unmatched: 13. CDR1 and CDR2 from the germline V gene are DFQATT and SNEGSKA (reference sequence). The CDR3 sequence is 17 residues long. In nucleotides, the CDR3 is TGCAGTGCTAAGGTCCCGCCCGGACAGGGGCCCCAAGAGACCCAGTACTTC. Translation gives CSAKVPPGQGPQETQYF.

This clonotype was seen only a few times. This chain joins TRBV25-1 and TRBJ1-6; D is perhaps TRBD1 (5 bases). This CDR3 comprises 16 residues. The V gene's germline CDR1 is MGHDK and CDR2 SYGVNS. V lost 0 bases and J 9 bases, leaving 15 bases between the germline ends. The chain's CDR3 is CASSEYSAGIGSPLHF. In DNA form, the CDR3 reads TGTGCCAGCAGTGAATATTCCGCAGGGATCGGTTCACCCCTCCACTTT. Based on the CDR3 plus reference TRBV25-1 and TRBJ1-6, the full variable domain is EADIYQTPRYLVIGTGKKITLECSQTMGHDKMYWYQQDPGMELHLIHYSYGVNSTEKGDLSSESTVSRIRTEHFPLTLESARPSHTSQYLCASSEYSAGIGSPLHFGNGTRLTVT.

CDR3 nucleotides: TGTGCCAGCAGCTTACGTTCGGCCGGTGAAAAACTGTTTTTT. It yields the protein CASSLRSAGEKLFF. This rearrangement joins TRBV7-2 to TRBJ1-4; D is undetermined. Germline V gene lookup returns CDR1 SGHTA and CDR2 FQGNSA. V was trimmed by 2 bases and J by 7 bases, leaving 11 bases between them. This CDR3 comprises 14 residues.

The chain has TRBV5-1 and TRBJ2-1; 12 bases are a match to TRBD2. CDR1 and CDR2 from the germline V gene are SGHRS and YFSETQ. The CDR3 is 16 amino acids. The V gene end was trimmed by 3 bases and the J gene end by 8 bases; junction bases not matched to a gene: 9. Here the CDR3 DNA reads TGCGCCAGCAGCTCCCTAGCGGGGGGGCGCGTTCATGAGCAGTTCTTC. Its translation: CASSSLAGGRVHEQFF. The variable domain in full, completed from reference TRBV5-1 and TRBJ2-1, reads KAGVTQTPRYLIKTRGQQVTLSCSPISGHRSVSWYQQTPGQGLQFLFEYFSETQRNKGNFPGRFSGRQFSNSRSEMNVSTLELGDSALYLCASSSLAGGRVHEQFFGPGTRLTVL.

The chain is built from TRBV4-2 and TRBJ1-5, with D possibly being TRBD1 (5 bases). The CDR3 totals 16 residues. The V end lost 3 bases, the J end lost 9 bases, and 21 bases lay between the germline ends. Germline V gene lookup returns CDR1 LGHNA and CDR2 YNFKEQ. The CDR3 coding sequence is TGTGCCAGCAGCCACACGTCGGGGGATATCGACCGGCCCCAGCATTTT. This translates into CASSHTSGDIDRPQHF.

This chain connects TRBV30 to TRBJ2-4; D gene ambiguous. Germline CDR1 GTSNPN, CDR2 SVGIG (reference sequence). This CDR3 contains 14 residues. Trimming shortened V by 5 bases and J by 0 bases, and 11 bases separated the two germline ends. The CDR3 region is CAWDPDVAKNIQYF. The CDR3 DNA is TGTGCCTGGGACCCAGATGTAGCCAAAAACATTCAGTACTTC.

The rearrangement uses TRBV29-1 and TRBJ2-5, with 8 positions matching TRBD2. This CDR3 comprises 13 residues. The V gene's germline CDR1 is SQVTM and CDR2 ANQGSEA. After removal of 6 bases from V and 1 base from J, the junction contained 4 bases not matched to a gene. The chain's CDR3 is CSVDRGGQETQYF. The CDR3 DNA reads as TGCAGCGTGGACCGGGGGGGCCAAGAGACCCAGTACTTC.